This T cell receptor (beta chain) was sequenced for a study of blood T cell repertoires in COVID-19. CDR3 length equals 15 residues. Germline V gene lookup returns CDR1 SEHNR and CDR2 FQNEAQ (reference sequence). The junction had 3 bases not matched to a gene; V was cut back by 2 bases and J by 4 bases. Generated by immunoSEQ multiplex PCR, the TCRdb table keeps only in-frame clones and is missing some. The sample includes about 80,000 clones, 80% to 85% of them seen just once. The chain has TRBV7-9 and TRBJ2-1; 9 nucleotides match TRBD2. The receptor's source is a woman aged 70-85 years with acute or convalescent COVID-19. The source material was peripheral blood. CDR3 sequence: CASSLIAGAYNEQFF. CDR3 in DNA: TGTGCCAGCAGCTTAATAGCGGGAGCGTACAATGAGCAGTTCTTC.